Described below is a single T cell receptor (beta chain) sequence and its context. What it binds is unknown. V lost 5 bases and J lost 1; bases outside the gene matches: 13. Germline CDR1 SGHAT, CDR2 FQNNGV. This CDR3 is built from 18 residues. The data were produced by immunoSEQ multiplex PCR, yet TCRdb's version contains in-frame clones alone and is incomplete. Of around 57,000 clones detected, more than 75% appear once; the ten largest clones hold approximately 6.8%. This sample's time point: cycle 4 day 1 (C4D1), after about 6 weeks of nivolumab. Each patient relapsed following autologous stem cell transplantation, and prior brentuximab vedotin exposure differed. The data belong to a study of PD-1 blockade in classical Hodgkin lymphoma. Whole-study results and caveats: CD4+ TCR diversity climbed significantly by C4D1, unlike CD8+ TCR diversity. Patients newly diagnosed and complete responders had comparable baseline diversity.

This receptor was obtained from a human donor with classical Hodgkin lymphoma. The sample consisted of peripheral blood mononuclear cells (PBMCs), taken before the fourth cycle of nivolumab. The V and J genes are TRBV11-2 and TRBJ2-1; 8 nucleotides line up with TRBD2. Here the CDR3 reads CASSPYSWTSFSYNEQFF. For the CDR3, the DNA is TGTGCCAGCAGCCCCTACTCTTGGACTAGCTTTTCCTACAATGAGCAGTTCTTC.